This entry lists 14 T cell receptor beta chains sequenced from one sample in a study of blood T cells in healthy people across ages (dated by TCRdb to between 2014 and 2016). The method was 5' RACE. Instrument used: Illumina HiSeq 2500. A second roughly 7 to 11 cycle PCR used a sample-barcoded 5' primer and a J-beta primer mix. In-frame beta chains were kept once TCRdb had trimmed the public reads at Q25 with fastp and called clones with MiXCR. Each entry is one CDR3 protein sequence, shown with its most common DNA and genes. For this sample there are some 1.1 million distinct CDR3 sequences; more than 30% appear just once. The ten largest clones add up to about an eighth of the sample. The sequenced sample was blood. The receptors derive from a young man in good health.

The J gene is TRBJ1-2, the V gene TRBV5-1; TRBD1 might be the D (5 bases). CDR1 is SGHRS, CDR2 YFSETQ, per germline. The CDR3 has 15 amino acids. Trimming cost V 7 bases and J 0 bases, with 16 bases left between them. The CDR3 loop is CASRSGTTTNYGYTF. The CDR3 bases are TGCGCCAGCCGGAGTGGGACGACGACTAACTATGGCTACACCTTC.

This clonotype was seen more than once but under ten times. The chain combines TRBV6-2 or TRBV6-3 with TRBJ1-5, with D perhaps TRBD1 (6 bases). The V end was cut by 4 bases, the J end by 0 bases, with 22 bases between. Germline CDR1 is MNHEY and CDR2 is SVGEGT. The CDR3 contains 19 residues. The chain's CDR3 is CASSWRPRGVLDSNQPQHF. The CDR3 bases are TGTGCCAGCAGTTGGCGCCCCAGGGGAGTACTCGATAGCAATCAGCCCCAGCATTTT.

V and J are TRBV20-1 and TRBJ2-3; D may match TRBD1 or TRBD2 (6 bases each). CDR1 and CDR2 from the germline V gene are DFQATT and SNEGSKA (reference sequence). Trimming removed 0 bases at V and 2 bases at J, with 15 bases between. The CDR3 consists of 16 residues. The CDR3 reads CSARDALGGLTDTQYF. In DNA form, the CDR3 reads TGCAGTGCTAGAGATGCCCTCGGGGGCCTCACAGATACGCAGTATTTT.

This clonotype occurred once. At one of its ends the junction is not consistent with the germline gene, which may arise from a read error. The V gene is TRBV2, the J gene TRBJ1-1, with D hard to call. The CDR3 extends over 13 amino acids. Germline loops: CDR1 SNHLY, CDR2 FYNNEI. Here the CDR3 reads CGSSSSRNTEAFF. In nucleotides, the CDR3 is TGTGGCAGCAGTTCGTCCCGGAACACTGAAGCTTTCTTT.

The genes are TRBV30 and TRBJ2-7; D unclear. The CDR3 extends over 12 amino acids. Germline loops: CDR1 GTSNPN, CDR2 SVGIG (reference sequence). V was pared by 0 bases and J by 2 bases, with 5 bases between. CDR3 bases: TGTGCCTGGAGTGTACGACCCTACGAGCAGTACTTC. This encodes CAWSVRPYEQYF.

The genes are TRBV7-8 and TRBJ2-5; possibly TRBD1 for D (6 bases). V lost 1 base and J lost 2, with 11 bases in between. The CDR3 runs 15 residues. The germline CDR1 and CDR2 sequences are SGHVS and FQNEAQ. The CDR3 sequence is CASSLVSGQQETQYF. The CDR3 coding sequence is TGTGCCAGCAGCTTAGTGTCTGGACAGCAAGAGACCCAGTACTTC.

The gene calls are TRBV18 and TRBJ2-7; D perhaps matches TRBD2 (5 bases). This CDR3 is built from 15 residues. Germline CDR1 KGHSH, CDR2 LQKENI. The V gene lost 3 bases and the J gene lost 0 bases, with 12 bases spanning the gap. For the CDR3, the DNA is TGTGCCAGCTCACCGAGGGTAGGGATCTCCTACGAGCAGTACTTC. Protein: CASSPRVGISYEQYF. Based on the CDR3 plus reference TRBV18 and TRBJ2-7, the full variable domain is NAGVMQNPRHLVRRRGQEARLRCSPMKGHSHVYWYRQLPEEGLKFMVYLQKENIIDESGMPKERFSAEFPKEGPSILRIQQVVRGDSAAYFCASSPRVGISYEQYFGPGTRLTVT.

This clonotype was found a few times. This sequence joins TRBV4-3 and TRBJ2-3, with D possibly being TRBD2 (7 bases). CDR1 is LGHNA and CDR2 is YSLEER in the germline V gene. This CDR3 spans 15 amino acids. The ends were cut back, 0 bases at V and 6 bases at J, with 13 bases in the middle. The CDR3 sequence is CASSQDGGGFDTQYF. Here the CDR3 DNA reads TGCGCCAGCAGCCAAGATGGGGGGGGCTTTGATACGCAGTATTTT.

This clonotype occurred a few times. This rearrangement joins TRBV25-1 to TRBJ2-7, with 8 bases lining up with TRBD2. The CDR3 loop spans 15 amino acids. Losses at the gene ends were 1 base for V and 3 bases for J; bases not matched to a gene: 5. Germline values: CDR1 MGHDK, CDR2 SYGVNS. This CDR3 is CASSESTGGYYEQYF. The CDR3 DNA follows: TGTGCCAGCAGTGAATCGACGGGAGGGTACTACGAGCAGTACTTC.

The gene calls are TRBV30 and TRBJ2-7; D remains ambiguous. The CDR3 is 13 residues long. CDR1 is GTSNPN, CDR2 SVGIG, per germline (reference sequence). V gave up 8 bases and J gave up 2 bases, with 16 bases separating them. The CDR3 is CARTTDYPYEQYF. The CDR3 DNA sequence: TGTGCCCGGACCACGGATTATCCCTACGAGCAGTACTTC.

The chain joins TRBV7-8 to TRBJ2-2; 7 bases map to TRBD1. Germline V lookup: CDR1 SGHVS, CDR2 FQNEAQ. The CDR3 has 14 residues. The ends lost 6 bases at V and 3 bases at J; junction bases unmatched: 4. The CDR3, as DNA: TGTGCCAGCAGGCCGGGACAGTACACCGGGGAGCTGTTTTTT. This translates into CASRPGQYTGELFF.

This clonotype was observed at least ten times. This chain links TRBV7-9 with TRBJ1-1; possible D gene TRBD1, 6 bases. The V and J ends lost 6 bases and 3 bases respectively, with 11 bases between them. The germline V gene encodes CDR1 SEHNR and CDR2 FQNEAQ (reference sequence). The CDR3 contains 13 residues. CDR3 region: CASSSQGYTEAFF. As DNA, the CDR3 is TGTGCCAGCAGTTCGCAGGGGTACACTGAAGCTTTCTTT.

The chain carries TRBV9 and TRBJ1-2; D not certain. Germline V CDR1 and CDR2: SGDLS, YYNGEE. V lost 2 bases and J lost 5, with 13 bases in between. The CDR3 sequence is 14 residues long. The CDR3: CASSVDDGTYGYTF. CDR3 nucleotides: TGTGCCAGCAGCGTTGATGACGGAACGTATGGCTACACCTTC. The full variable domain, in which reference TRBV9 and TRBJ1-2 provide the parts outside the CDR3, is DSGVTQTPKHLITATGQRVTLRCSPRSGDLSVYWYQQSLDQGLQFLIQYYNGEERAKGNILERFSAQQFPDLHSELNLSSLELGDSALYFCASSVDDGTYGYTFGSGTRLTVV.

This clonotype appeared a few times. V is TRBV12-3 or TRBV12-4 and J is TRBJ2-2, with TRBD1 as a possible D gene (5 bases). There are 14 residues in the CDR3. The germline V and J ends were trimmed by 7 bases and 3 bases, with 12 bases remaining between them. The CDR3 bases are TGTGCCAGCACAAGCAGGGCTGACACCGGGGAGCTGTTTTTT. Its protein is CASTSRADTGELFF.